These 10 T cell receptor beta chains share one sample of origin, sequenced in a study of breast tumors, draining lymph nodes, adjacent tissues. Each CDR3 protein is one row after TCRdb ran MiXCR on the multiplex PCR reads. The table has roughly 17,000 distinct CDR3 sequences, about 60% seen once. The source material was tumor-adjacent breast tissue. The receptors derive from a female donor with breast cancer. Some clones in this sample may be carry-over from other donors' samples.

Comments on this clonotype: This may arise from a read error, as a much more abundant clone is one base away. In this CDR3 the conserved last residue, phenylalanine or tryptophan, is missing, so a read error is likely. The chain carries TRBV6-5 and TRBJ1-1; D not certain. CDR1 is MNHEY and CDR2 is SVGAGI in the germline V gene. The CDR3 sequence is 13 residues long. V was pared by 5 bases and J by 2 bases, with 9 bases between. DNA of the CDR3: TGTGCCAGCAGTGTTACGGGTAACACTGAAGCTTTCTGT. Translating gives CASSVTGNTEAFC.

The rearrangement joins TRBV19 to TRBJ1-4, with D unclear. CDR1 and CDR2 from the germline V gene are LNHDA and SQIVND (reference sequence). This CDR3 spans 15 amino acids. V was cut by 5 bases and J by 0 bases, with 10 bases left in between. CDR3 region: CASSVTFATNEKLFF. CDR3 DNA: TGTGCCAGTAGTGTCACATTTGCAACTAATGAAAAACTGTTTTTT.

The chain combines TRBV24-1 with TRBJ1-5, with no clear D. The CDR3 has 13 amino acids. Per germline, CDR1 KGHDR and CDR2 SFDVKD. The V and J ends lost 1 base and 10 bases respectively, with 10 bases between them. CDR3 nucleotides: TGTGCCACCAGTGATTTCCTCGGAGGACCCCAGCATTTT. It codes for CATSDFLGGPQHF.

This clonotype was detected ten times or more. V and J are TRBV6-6 and TRBJ1-1; D uncertain. Germline CDR1 reads MNHNY; CDR2 reads SVGAGI (reference sequence). Deletions cut 0 bases from V and 3 bases from J, with 5 bases between. CDR3 length: 13 amino acids. The CDR3 protein is CASSYSTDTEAFF. The CDR3 bases are TGTGCCAGCAGTTACTCTACGGACACTGAAGCTTTCTTT.

The chain is built from TRBV9 and TRBJ1-4; the match to TRBD1 covers 7 bases. CDR1 and CDR2 (germline): SGDLS, YYNGEE. The CDR3 spans 16 residues. V lost 4 bases to trimming and J lost 0 bases; unmatched junction nucleotides: 6. This CDR3 is CASSKKDRSTNEKLFF. The CDR3 bases are TGTGCCAGCAGCAAAAAGGACAGGTCAACTAATGAAAAACTGTTTTTT.

V gene TRBV2 combines with J gene TRBJ2-5; no definite D call. Germline CDR1 SNHLY, CDR2 FYNNEI. V was cut by 3 bases and J by 5 bases, with 10 bases left in between. This CDR3 has 13 amino acids. CDR3 DNA sequence: TGTGCCAGCAGTGAGGTGTCTCGGGAGACCCAGTACTTC. Protein: CASSEVSRETQYF.

For this clonotype: The CDR3 does not end in the conserved phenylalanine or tryptophan, so this is likely a read error. The CDR3 spells CASSLAGTGPTGELFS. CDR3 sequence (DNA): TGCGCCAGCAGCTTGGCGGGGACAGGGCCCACCGGGGAGCTGTTTTCT. The chain links TRBV5-1 to TRBJ2-2; TRBD1 matches at 9 bases. The trim removed 0 bases at V and 4 bases at J, leaving 4 bases unmatched. CDR1 and CDR2 from the germline V gene are SGHRS and YFSETQ. The CDR3 runs 16 residues.

This clonotype appeared a single time. This rearrangement joins TRBV12-3 or TRBV12-4 to TRBJ1-5; D gene uncertain. Trimming pared 5 bases from V and 4 bases from J, leaving 6 bases between. CDR3 size: 12 residues. The CDR3 here is CASSPANQPQHF. The CDR3 nucleotides are TGTGCCAGCAGTCCCGCGAATCAGCCCCAGCATTTT.

The J gene is TRBJ2-3, the V gene TRBV7-6; D possibly corresponds to TRBD2 (5 bases). V lost 5 bases and J lost 2, with 8 bases in between. The CDR3 contains 13 residues. CDR1 is SGHVS, CDR2 FNYEAQ, per germline. The CDR3 region has the DNA TGTGCCAGCAGCCCGGGGTCCACAGATACGCAGTATTTT. Amino acids: CASSPGSTDTQYF.

This clonotype was picked up many times. V is TRBV6-1 and J is TRBJ2-7; D gene unclear. The CDR3 covers 15 residues. V lost 2 bases and J lost 2, with 13 bases in between. Germline V gene sequence: CDR1 MNHNS, CDR2 SASEGT. The DNA of the CDR3 is TGTGCCAGCAGTGAACCCGGGCAACCCCCCTACGAGCAGTACGTC. Protein sequence: CASSEPGQPPYEQYV.